This T cell receptor (beta chain) was identified during a study of T cells after yellow fever vaccination. For TCR, cDNA came from 5'RACE template switching, which added a universal primer site and UMIs. TCRdb reprocessed the 5' RACE reads with MiXCR, giving one entry per CDR3 protein. The sample has 200,000 to 300,000 distinct CDR3 sequences, under 15% seen once. This clonotype has at least ten counts. Its antigen is undetermined. Per germline, CDR1 WSHSY and CDR2 SAAADI. The CDR3 is 15 residues long. J lost 3 bases, V lost 2 bases, and 1 base had no gene match. Findings and caveats of the study: Shared CD4/CD8 clonotypes were a small share, likely from convergent recombination. Though it reached lower strength, the secondary response hit its peak faster, day 5 versus 15.

The sample was CD4+ T cells sorted from PBMCs, taken 45 days after the yellow fever booster vaccination. This sequence originates from a man aged 25-45 years who received the YFV17D yellow fever vaccine. V gene TRBV10-2 combines with J gene TRBJ2-3; 11 nucleotides agree with TRBD2. The CDR3 protein is CASSELAGGTDTQYF. The DNA of the CDR3 is TGCGCCAGCAGTGAGCTAGCGGGAGGTACAGATACGCAGTATTTT.